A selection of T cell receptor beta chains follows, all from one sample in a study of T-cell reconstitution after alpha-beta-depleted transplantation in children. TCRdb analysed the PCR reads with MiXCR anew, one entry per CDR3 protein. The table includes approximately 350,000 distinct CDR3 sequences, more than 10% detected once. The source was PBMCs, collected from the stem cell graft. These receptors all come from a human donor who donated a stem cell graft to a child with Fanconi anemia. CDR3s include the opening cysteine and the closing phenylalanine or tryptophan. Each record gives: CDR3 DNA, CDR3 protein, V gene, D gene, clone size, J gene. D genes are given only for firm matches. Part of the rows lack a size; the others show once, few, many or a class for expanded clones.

TGTGCCAGCAGTTACCCGAGGGGTGGTGGCGGCCAAGAGACCCAGTACTTC	CASSYPRGGGGQETQYF	TRBV6-2/TRBV6-3	.	.	TRBJ2-5
TGCGCCAGCAGCCCTACATGGCGGGGCCCAGATACGCAGTATTTT	CASSPTWRGPDTQYF	TRBV4-3	.	many	TRBJ2-3
TGTGCCAGCAGCTTAGGACAGGGTCCCTTGGTACGGGGCTACACCTTC	CASSLGQGPLVRGYTF	TRBV7-2	TRBD1	.	TRBJ1-2
TGTGCCAGCAGCGTAGGCGGGACCCTGCACAATGAGCAGTTCTTC	CASSVGGTLHNEQFF	TRBV9	.	.	TRBJ2-1
TGTGCCAGCACCCTGGGGCGGTTCGAGACCCAGTACTTC	CASTLGRFETQYF	TRBV12-3/TRBV12-4	.	many	TRBJ2-5
TGTGCCAGCAGTATTCAGGGATTGAGTCAGCCCCAGCATTTT	CASSIQGLSQPQHF	TRBV12-3/TRBV12-4	.	few	TRBJ1-5
TGTGCCAGCAGCTTAGCCGGGACCGGGTATGAAAAACTGTTTTTT	CASSLAGTGYEKLFF	TRBV11-2	.	.	TRBJ1-4
TGTGCCAGCAGTTACAGGGTGAATTCACCCCTCCACTTT	CASSYRVNSPLHF	TRBV7-8	.	.	TRBJ1-6
TGCGCCAGCAGCACGGACAGAGCCACTGAAGCTTTCTTT	CASSTDRATEAFF	TRBV5-1	.	many	TRBJ1-1
TGTGCCAGCAGTGATCGGTGGAGCGGCACTGAAGCTTTCTTT	CASSDRWSGTEAFF	TRBV6-1	.	once	TRBJ1-1
TGTGCCACCAGGGACGCGGACACCGGGGAGCTGTTTTTT	CATRDADTGELFF	TRBV24-1	.	.	TRBJ2-2
TGTGCCATCCGGGGGGGCCTCACAGATACGCAGTATTTT	CAIRGGLTDTQYF	TRBV10-3	TRBD2	many	TRBJ2-3
TGTGCCAGCAGCGTAGGAACGGGCACAGATACGCAGTATTTT	CASSVGTGTDTQYF	TRBV9	.	many	TRBJ2-3
TGTGCCAGCAGCTTACGAGTGAACTCCGGGAAGGACCAAGAGACCCAGTACTTC	CASSLRVNSGKDQETQYF	TRBV11-1	.	.	TRBJ2-5
TGCGCCAGCAGCTTGGTCGGGGGCTCGGAGACCCAGTACTTC	CASSLVGGSETQYF	TRBV5-1	.	.	TRBJ2-5
TGTGCCACCAGCAGAGCGGCCTCGGAGGAAAAACTGTTTTTT	CATSRAASEEKLFF	TRBV15	.	many	TRBJ1-4
TGTGCCAGCAGTTTTGAACAGGGAGGCTATGGCTACACCTTC	CASSFEQGGYGYTF	TRBV6-5	.	few	TRBJ1-2
TGTGCCAGCAGTCCCCGGGCAGGACGCTATGGCTACACCTTC	CASSPRAGRYGYTF	TRBV12-3/TRBV12-4	.	many	TRBJ1-2
TGTGCCACCAGTGATTTGAAGGGAAATGAGCAGTTCTTC	CATSDLKGNEQFF	TRBV24-1	.	.	TRBJ2-1
TGCAGTGTTAGGGTACACCGAGCGAAAGGCTACACCTTC	CSVRVHRAKGYTF	TRBV20-1	.	few	TRBJ1-2
TGTGCCAGCCCCACAGGGACAGGGGGCCGGGAGACCCAGTACTTC	CASPTGTGGRETQYF	TRBV21-1	.	many	TRBJ2-5
TGTGCCAGCAGCCCGAAGGCGCAAGAGACCCAGTACTTC	CASSPKAQETQYF	TRBV7-2	.	many	TRBJ2-5
TGTGCCAGCAGCTTAATACAAACTAACTATGGCTACACCTTC	CASSLIQTNYGYTF	TRBV7-9	.	.	TRBJ1-2
TGTGCCAGCGGTTATACAGGGAGGGATTCACCCCTCCACTTT	CASGYTGRDSPLHF	TRBV6-5	.	few	TRBJ1-6
TGTGCCAGCAGCTTAGCACGCAGGCAATCACCCCTCCACTTT	CASSLARRQSPLHF	TRBV7-8	.	few	TRBJ1-6
TGTGCCAGCAGCTTGGGAGAAGATCAGCCCCAGCATTTT	CASSLGEDQPQHF	TRBV5-5	.	many	TRBJ1-5
TGCGCCAGCAGGGTCCGAAATGAGCAGTTCTTC	CASRVRNEQFF	TRBV4-1	.	.	TRBJ2-1
TGTGCCTGGAGTGTAGGGCCCCACGAGCAGTACTTC	CAWSVGPHEQYF	TRBV30	.	few	TRBJ2-7
TGTGCCATCAGTGCAGCCGGAAACACAGGGGGTTTCGATCAGCCCCAGCATTTT	CAISAAGNTGGFDQPQHF	TRBV10-3	TRBD1	few	TRBJ1-5
TGTGCCAGCAGTTTCTCACAGGGGGTCGGGAACACCGGGGAGCTGTTTTTT	CASSFSQGVGNTGELFF	TRBV6-5	TRBD1	many	TRBJ2-2
TGTGCCAGCAGCTTGGTACAGATAGATGACACCGGGGAGCTGTTTTTT	CASSLVQIDDTGELFF	TRBV5-8	.	.	TRBJ2-2
TGTGCCAGCAGTTCAACGTTTGGACAGGAGAACACTGAAGCTTTCTTT	CASSSTFGQENTEAFF	TRBV12-3/TRBV12-4	TRBD1	.	TRBJ1-1
TGTGCCAGCAGTTTATACGACAGCTCGAACACTGAAGCTTTCTTT	CASSLYDSSNTEAFF	TRBV28	.	few	TRBJ1-1
TGTGCCAGCAGCCAAGGGCTAAAAAACATTCAGTACTTC	CASSQGLKNIQYF	TRBV3-1	.	.	TRBJ2-4
TGCGCCAGCAGCATACAGGGGGCTGGGGAGCAGTTCTTC	CASSIQGAGEQFF	TRBV5-1	TRBD1	many	TRBJ2-1
TGTGCCAGCAGTCCCGGACAGCCTAGAGAGACCCAGTACTTC	CASSPGQPRETQYF	TRBV7-9	.	.	TRBJ2-5
TGTGCCAGCAGCTTAGGCGGGGGGCTAGGATCCATGAACACTGAAGCTTTCTTT	CASSLGGGLGSMNTEAFF	TRBV11-2	.	few	TRBJ1-1
TGTGCCAGCAGCCAAGGATCTGGGTCTGGGGCCAACGTCCTGACTTTC	CASSQGSGSGANVLTF	TRBV4-2	.	few	TRBJ2-6
TGTGCCAGCAGGGCGGGACAGGGGGGGATGAACACTGAAGCTTTCTTT	CASRAGQGGMNTEAFF	TRBV6-1	TRBD1	.	TRBJ1-1
TGTGCCAGCAGCTACTACCTGGCAGGCAACTACGAGCAGTACTTC	CASSYYLAGNYEQYF	TRBV2	.	.	TRBJ2-7
TGTGCCAGCAGTTCCCTTCGCAGGGGGGAAAACACCATATATTTT	CASSSLRRGENTIYF	TRBV28	TRBD1	few	TRBJ1-3
TGCGCCAGCAGTGAGGGGCTGGGGTCCGGGGAGCTGTTTTTT	CASSEGLGSGELFF	TRBV10-2	.	.	TRBJ2-2
TGCGCCAGCAGCCACGGAGGGAGCGATGGCTACACCTTC	CASSHGGSDGYTF	TRBV5-1	.	.	TRBJ1-2
TGTGCCAGCAGTCTAGCGGGGACTTCCGAAGAGACCCAGTACTTC	CASSLAGTSEETQYF	TRBV5-1	TRBD2	many	TRBJ2-5
TGTGCCATCAGTGAGTCATGGGGGGTTCGGAATTCACCCCTCCACTTT	CAISESWGVRNSPLHF	TRBV10-3	.	few	TRBJ1-6
TGTGCCAGCAGCTTCCGGGACTCTTACTACGAGCAGTACTTC	CASSFRDSYYEQYF	TRBV13	.	many	TRBJ2-7
TGCGCCAGCAGCCAGACCTCGACTGGTGAGCAGTTCTTC	CASSQTSTGEQFF	TRBV4-3	.	few	TRBJ2-1
TGTGCCAGCAGTTTCGGACAGGGCGGGTTTACTGAAGCTTTCTTT	CASSFGQGGFTEAFF	TRBV6-5	TRBD1	.	TRBJ1-1
TGCGCCAGCAGCTTCGGGACTAGGGAGCAGTTCTTC	CASSFGTREQFF	TRBV5-1	TRBD2	few	TRBJ2-1